This entry lists 27 T cell receptor beta chains sequenced from one sample in a study of blood T cell repertoires in COVID-19. Profiling relied on immunoSEQ multiplex PCR, and the TCRdb table lists in-frame clones only, not all of them. Among approximately 140,000 clones, around 76% were seen once, and the ten largest hold around 14%. Sequenced input: peripheral blood. These receptors came from an older man with acute or convalescent COVID-19.

The DNA for the CDR3 is TGTGCCAGCAACGCGGGGGGGGCTTCGAATGGCTACACCTTC. It translates to CASNAGGASNGYTF. J is TRBJ1-2 and V is TRBV7-2; D might be TRBD1 (6 bases). V was trimmed by 7 bases and J by 6 bases, leaving 18 bases between them. The V gene's germline CDR1 is SGHTA and CDR2 FQGNSA. This CDR3 has 14 amino acids.

This clone was seen more than once but under ten times. This chain uses TRBV12-3 or TRBV12-4 with TRBJ2-1; tentatively, D is TRBD2 (6 bases). This CDR3 has 13 amino acids. V lost 8 bases, J lost 10 bases, and 18 bases lay in between. CDR3 DNA sequence: TGTGCCAGCCGGGACTCCCGGACTTGGGAGCAGTTCTTC. Translating gives CASRDSRTWEQFF.

This sequence joins TRBV27 and TRBJ1-5; possible D gene TRBD1, 6 bases. From germline, CDR1 is MNHEY and CDR2 SMNVEV (reference sequence). This CDR3 comprises 14 residues. Trimming took off 5 bases at V and 3 bases at J, with 11 bases between the two ends. CDR3 bases: TGTGCCAGCAGTCTCCACAGGGCCAATCAGCCCCAGCATTTT. This encodes CASSLHRANQPQHF.

This clone was seen only a few times. This chain joins TRBV3-1 (or the pseudogene TRBV3-2) and TRBJ2-5; D is perhaps TRBD2 (6 bases). Per the germline V gene, CDR1 is LGHDT and CDR2 is YNNKEL (reference sequence). V was clipped by 1 base and J by 7 bases, with 13 bases between them. The CDR3 contains 14 residues. The DNA for the CDR3 is TGTGCCAGCAGCCAAGCGGGGACTTTAGGGACCCAGTACTTC. Translating gives CASSQAGTLGTQYF.

This chain links TRBV5-1 with TRBJ2-5; a possible D gene is TRBD1 (6 bases). With 4 bases removed from V and 5 bases from J, the gap between germline ends came to 15 bases. Germline CDR1 and CDR2: SGHRS and YFSETQ. The CDR3 spans 14 residues. This CDR3 is CASSSQQGRETQYF. In nucleotides, the CDR3 is TGCGCCAGCAGCAGTCAACAGGGTCGGGAGACCCAGTACTTC.

The chain recombines TRBV4-3 with TRBJ2-7; 11 nucleotides line up with TRBD1. This CDR3 has 15 residues. V lost 4 bases and J lost 4; bases outside the gene matches: 6. Looked up from germline, CDR1 is LGHNA and CDR2 is YSLEER. In DNA, the CDR3 is TGCGCCAGCAGCCCAGGGACAGGGGGAGGATACGAGCAGTACTTC. It encodes CASSPGTGGGYEQYF.

The chain employs TRBV11-2 and TRBJ2-7; TRBD2 agrees at 8 bases. Unmatched junction bases numbered 8, after V lost 6 bases and J lost 4 bases. From germline, CDR1 is SGHAT and CDR2 FQNNGV. The CDR3 contains 14 residues. As DNA, the CDR3 is TGTGCCAGCAGGACCCCGGGGGGGGCATACGAGCAGTACTTC. Translating gives CASRTPGGAYEQYF.

This chain connects TRBV7-3 to TRBJ2-1; D unresolved. The length of the CDR3 is 13 residues. With 5 bases removed from V and 11 bases from J, the gap between germline ends came to 16 bases. The germline gives CDR1 SGHTA, CDR2 FQGTGA. Written as DNA, the CDR3 is TGTGCCAGCAGCCACGATTTAGATTCTCAGCAGTTCTTC. Protein product: CASSHDLDSQQFF.

The CDR3 is CASRQQGRETQYF. For the CDR3, the DNA is TGTGCCAGCAGACAACAGGGCCGGGAGACCCAGTACTTC. The chain recombines TRBV7-2 with TRBJ2-5; possible D gene TRBD1, 6 bases. The CDR3 sequence is 13 residues long. Germline CDR1 SGHTA, CDR2 FQGNSA. Trimming removed 6 bases from V and 5 bases from J, with 13 bases in between.

J is TRBJ2-7 and V is TRBV18; 8 nucleotides match TRBD1. Germline V gene data show CDR1 as KGHSH and CDR2 as LQKENI. Trimming cost V 4 bases and J 5 bases; bases outside gene matches: 7. CDR3 length: 14 residues. For the CDR3, the DNA is TGTGCCAGCTCACGGCCGGGACAGGCCAACGAGCAGTACTTC. Translated, it gives CASSRPGQANEQYF.

The chain couples TRBV9 to TRBJ1-3; D might be TRBD1 (5 bases). Germline loops: CDR1 SGDLS, CDR2 YYNGEE. The V end was cut by 2 bases, the J end by 0 bases, with 21 bases between. The CDR3 consists of 19 residues. CDR3 residues: CASSVQSFDRPSSGNTIYF. The CDR3 region has the DNA TGTGCCAGCAGCGTCCAAAGTTTTGACAGACCCTCCTCTGGAAACACCATATATTTT.

The chain employs TRBV5-6 and TRBJ2-7, with TRBD1 matching over 10 bases. CDR1 and CDR2 from the germline V gene are SGHDT and YYEEEE. The junction had 3 bases not matched to a gene; V was cut back by 7 bases and J by 2 bases. The CDR3 extends over 13 amino acids. The CDR3 DNA follows: TGTGCCAGCGGACAGGGGGGAGCCTACGAGCAGTACTTC. It encodes CASGQGGAYEQYF.

V usage is TRBV2 and J usage is TRBJ2-5; D is undetermined. The CDR3 sequence is 11 residues long. Trimming removed 6 bases from V and 2 bases from J, with 4 bases in between. Germline V gives CDR1 SNHLY, CDR2 FYNNEI. The CDR3 DNA sequence: TGTGCCAGCAGGCGACAAGAGACCCAGTACTTC. Translating gives CASRRQETQYF.

The table lists this clone with a few counts. The chain combines TRBV11-2 with TRBJ2-7; 7 bases agree with TRBD2. V dropped 1 base and J dropped 12; count of bases not matched to a gene: 6. The CDR3 contains 12 residues. Germline V CDR1 and CDR2: SGHAT, FQNNGV. The CDR3 loop is CASSLGGGLSYF. CDR3 nucleotide sequence: TGTGCCAGCAGCTTAGGGGGGGGACTGTCGTACTTC.

The chain recombines TRBV5-1 with TRBJ2-3; 7 bases match TRBD2. V trimming: 2 bases; J trimming: 0 bases; junction bases outside the gene matches: 0. This CDR3 contains 14 residues. Germline values: CDR1 SGHRS, CDR2 YFSETQ. The CDR3 loop is CASSFSGSTDTQYF. The CDR3 nucleotides are TGCGCCAGCAGCTTTAGCGGGAGCACAGATACGCAGTATTTT.

Written as DNA, the CDR3 is TGTGCCAGCAGCCAAGTTGGCCACAGCGGCTACACCTTC. Translation gives CASSQVGHSGYTF. V usage is TRBV3-1 (or the pseudogene TRBV3-2) and J usage is TRBJ1-2; D is ambiguous. V was cut by 1 base and J by 8 bases, with 11 bases left in between. Germline CDR1 LGHDT, CDR2 YNNKEL (reference sequence). The CDR3 is 13 residues long.

This sequence joins TRBV4-1 and TRBJ1-1; weak D call: TRBD1 (5 bases). This CDR3 is 15 amino acids long. Trimming took 4 bases from V and 5 from J, leaving 17 bases between them. Germline V gives CDR1 MGHRA, CDR2 YSYEKL. The CDR3 bases are TGCGCCAGCAGCCCCCATGGGGGGGGAGGTACTGAAGCTTTCTTT. It translates to CASSPHGGGGTEAFF.

This clone was counted between two and nine times. The chain uses TRBV2 and TRBJ1-6; D gene uncertain. CDR3 length: 13 amino acids. Per germline, CDR1 SNHLY and CDR2 FYNNEI. V was clipped by 4 bases and J by 9 bases, with 10 bases between them. The CDR3 sequence is CASSVGSGSPLHF. Here the CDR3 DNA reads TGTGCCAGCAGTGTGGGCAGCGGTTCACCCCTCCACTTT.

The chain has TRBV15 and TRBJ2-5; 9 positions agree with TRBD2. Per the germline V gene, CDR1 is LNHNV and CDR2 is YYDKDF (reference sequence). The CDR3 sequence is 15 residues long. The ends lost 1 base at V and 3 bases at J; junction bases unmatched: 3. This CDR3 reads CATSRARLAEETQYF. CDR3 DNA sequence: TGTGCCACCAGCAGAGCGAGACTAGCGGAAGAGACCCAGTACTTC.

This chain links TRBV4-1 with TRBJ1-6, with 10 bases that match TRBD1. In germline, CDR1 is MGHRA, CDR2 YSYEKL. V shed 4 bases, J shed 8 bases, and the junction held 5 bases outside the gene matches. This CDR3 is built from 15 residues. The CDR3 sequence is CASSPGTGAYSPLHF. In nucleotides, the CDR3 is TGCGCCAGCAGCCCCGGGACAGGGGCGTATTCACCCCTCCACTTT.

The chain recombines TRBV19 with TRBJ1-1; possible D gene TRBD1, 5 bases. V gave up 0 bases and J gave up 5 bases, with 10 bases separating them. The CDR3 consists of 14 residues. The germline gives CDR1 LNHDA, CDR2 SQIVND (reference sequence). CDR3 sequence: CASSIDSGGTEAFF. The DNA for the CDR3 is TGTGCCAGTAGTATAGATTCGGGGGGGACTGAAGCTTTCTTT.

The V and J genes are TRBV7-3 and TRBJ1-3; D might be TRBD1 (5 bases). The CDR3 extends over 15 amino acids. The V gene's germline CDR1 is SGHTA and CDR2 FQGTGA. The V gene lost 2 bases and the J gene lost 0 bases, with 8 bases spanning the gap. The chain's CDR3 is CASSLGAASGNTIYF. In nucleotides, the CDR3 is TGTGCCAGCAGCTTAGGGGCAGCCTCTGGAAACACCATATATTTT.

V and J are TRBV5-1 and TRBJ1-2; the match to TRBD1 covers 8 bases. Germline assignment: CDR1 SGHRS and CDR2 YFSETQ. This CDR3 has 13 residues. The V and J ends lost 4 bases and 8 bases, in that order; junction bases with no gene match: 7. The DNA for the CDR3 is TGCGCCAGCAGCCGCGACAGGGGCTGGGGCTACACCTTC. The encoded protein is CASSRDRGWGYTF.

The chain couples TRBV15 to TRBJ2-3; tentatively, D is TRBD1 (7 bases). Germline V gene data show CDR1 as LNHNV and CDR2 as YYDKDF (reference sequence). The CDR3 contains 14 residues. The V end lost 6 bases, the J end lost 0 bases, and 10 bases lay between the germline ends. CDR3 DNA sequence: TGTGCCACCAGTCAGGGGGGTAGCACAGATACGCAGTATTTT. Amino acid sequence: CATSQGGSTDTQYF.

The chain combines TRBV5-5 with TRBJ2-1, with TRBD2 identical over 7 bases. Looked up from germline, CDR1 is SGHKS and CDR2 is YYEKEE (reference sequence). V shed 4 bases, J shed 5 bases, and the junction held 6 bases outside the gene matches. The CDR3 has 14 amino acids. For the CDR3, the DNA is TGTGCCAGCAGCCGCCGGGGGGTGGACAATGAGCAGTTCTTC. Its protein is CASSRRGVDNEQFF.

The chain combines TRBV6-5 with TRBJ2-1, with unresolved D. Germline V gives CDR1 MNHEY, CDR2 SVGAGI. CDR3 length equals 14 residues. V lost 0 bases and J 4 bases, leaving 7 bases between the germline ends. The CDR3 spells CASSYSNSYNEQFF. CDR3 nucleotide sequence: TGTGCCAGCAGTTACTCGAACAGTTACAATGAGCAGTTCTTC.

The chain links TRBV7-2 to TRBJ1-3; no definite D call. The CDR3 is 15 amino acids. The ends were cut back, 0 bases at V and 2 bases at J, with 8 bases in the middle. The V gene's germline CDR1 is SGHTA and CDR2 FQGNSA. CDR3 amino acids: CASSLAWRTGNTIYF. CDR3 sequence (DNA): TGTGCCAGCAGCTTAGCATGGAGAACTGGAAACACCATATATTTT.